These 16 T cell receptor beta chains were all obtained from the same sample, sequenced in a study of OX40 agonist ivuxolimab in advanced cancers. The repertoire was sequenced with immunoSEQ multiplex PCR; TCRdb's copy has only in-frame clones and lacks some. This sample has over 70,000 clones, with approximately 78% found just once. The starting material was CD4+ or CD8+ T cells sorted from blood, obtained in a trial of the OX40 agonist ivuxolimab. The receptors stem from an adult with an advanced solid tumor such as melanoma, head and neck, liver or kidney cancer.

The chain has TRBV19 and TRBJ1-2; a possible D gene is TRBD1 (5 bases). Germline CDR1 LNHDA, CDR2 SQIVND (reference sequence). The CDR3 length is 11 residues. The V end lost 6 bases, the J end lost 12 bases, and 14 bases lay between the germline ends. The CDR3 here is CASRDRGADTF. The CDR3 DNA reads TGTGCCAGTAGGGATAGGGGCGCGGACACCTTC.

The J gene is TRBJ2-1, the V gene TRBV19, with 10 positions matching TRBD2. The CDR3 spans 17 residues. Germline assignment: CDR1 LNHDA and CDR2 SQIVND (reference sequence). After removal of 7 bases from V and 5 bases from J, the junction contained 14 bases not matched to a gene. In nucleotides, the CDR3 is TGTGCCAGTAACAAACACCCAGCGGGAGGGCCGAACAATGAGCAGTTCTTC. Translation: CASNKHPAGGPNNEQFF. The full variable domain, its missing parts supplied by reference TRBV19 and TRBJ2-1, is DGGITQSPKYLFRKEGQNVTLSCEQNLNHDAMYWYRQDPGQGLRLIYYSQIVNDFQKGDIAEGYSVSREKKESFPLTVTSAQKNPTAFYLCASNKHPAGGPNNEQFFGPGTRLTVL.

This chain links TRBV9 with TRBJ2-5; 11 positions agree with TRBD2. With 3 bases clipped from V and 5 bases from J, the junction kept 9 bases outside the gene matches. The CDR3 sequence is 16 residues long. CDR1 and CDR2 (germline): SGDLS, YYNGEE. This CDR3 reads CASSATGTSGLETQYF. The CDR3 region has the DNA TGTGCCAGCAGCGCGACCGGGACTAGCGGACTGGAGACCCAGTACTTC.

The J gene is TRBJ2-3, the V gene TRBV11-3; D remains unclear. V was shortened by 3 bases and J by 0 bases, with 13 bases between the two germline ends. The CDR3 sequence is 16 residues long. Germline V gene sequence: CDR1 SGHNT, CDR2 YENEEA. The CDR3 protein is CASSFSPDTSTDTQYF. The CDR3 DNA follows: TGTGCCAGCAGCTTCTCCCCAGATACTAGCACAGATACGCAGTATTTT. The full variable domain, its missing parts supplied by reference TRBV11-3 and TRBJ2-3, is EAGVVQSPRYKIIEKKQPVAFWCNPISGHNTLYWYLQNLGQGPELLIRYENEEAVDDSQLPKDRFSAERLKGVDSTLKIQPAELGDSAVYLCASSFSPDTSTDTQYFGPGTRLTVL.

This clone appeared once. The rearrangement uses TRBV29-1 and TRBJ1-1, with a tentative D call TRBD1 (5 bases). CDR1 is SQVTM, CDR2 ANQGSEA, per germline. This CDR3 spans 15 amino acids. The V and J ends lost 2 bases and 5 bases respectively, with 18 bases between them. The CDR3: CSVEWRGGTGTEAFF. DNA for the CDR3: TGCAGCGTTGAATGGCGCGGGGGGACGGGGACTGAAGCTTTCTTT.

The rearrangement uses TRBV11-2 and TRBJ1-1; D possibly corresponds to TRBD1 (5 bases). Germline CDR1 is SGHAT and CDR2 is FQNNGV. This CDR3 region has 13 residues. V lost 3 bases and J 5 bases, leaving 10 bases between the germline ends. CDR3 residues: CASSLGPGTEAFF. For the CDR3, the DNA is TGTGCCAGCAGCTTGGGCCCAGGGACTGAAGCTTTCTTT.

This clone came up a few times. This chain connects TRBV10-2 to TRBJ1-2; 11 bases align to TRBD1. V was clipped by 1 base and J by 5 bases; unmatched bases: 6. Germline V gene lookup returns CDR1 WSHSY and CDR2 SAAADI. CDR3 length: 16 residues. The CDR3 protein is CASSEFPGTGGYGYTF. For the CDR3, the DNA is TGCGCCAGCAGTGAGTTCCCCGGGACAGGGGGGTATGGCTACACCTTC.

V is TRBV6-5 and J is TRBJ2-3; 7 bases align to TRBD2. The V segment lost 2 bases and the J segment 0 bases; nucleotides outside the gene matches: 2. Germline values: CDR1 MNHEY, CDR2 SVGAGI. This CDR3 comprises 15 residues. CDR3 in amino acids: CASSYSSGSTDTQYF. In nucleotides, the CDR3 is TGTGCCAGCAGTTACAGTAGCGGGAGCACAGATACGCAGTATTTT.

The chain recombines TRBV21-1 with TRBJ2-7. TRBV21-1 is noted as a pseudogene. CDR3 length: 14 amino acids. CDR3 DNA sequence: TGTGCCAGCAGCATACCGGGCTTCCTCTACGAGCAGTACTTC. Translated, it gives CASSIPGFLYEQYF.

The chain uses TRBV7-2 and TRBJ1-4; TRBD1 matches at 8 bases. Germline V lookup: CDR1 SGHTA, CDR2 FQGNSA. The CDR3 loop spans 18 amino acids. V gave up 5 bases and J gave up 2 bases; unmatched junction bases: 13. The CDR3 coding sequence is TGTGCCAGCAGCCCCCAGGGGGCAATCACTACGACTAATGAAAAACTGTTTTTT. Its translation: CASSPQGAITTTNEKLFF. The full variable domain, rest sourced from reference TRBV7-2 and TRBJ1-4, is GAGVSQSPSNKVTEKGKDVELRCDPISGHTALYWYRQSLGQGLEFLIYFQGNSAPDKSGLPSDRFSAERTGGSVSTLTIQRTQQEDSAVYLCASSPQGAITTTNEKLFFGSGTQLSVL.

V is TRBV6-1 and J is TRBJ1-6, with D uncertain. The V end lost 3 bases, the J end lost 9 bases, and 9 bases lay between the germline ends. The germline gives CDR1 MNHNS, CDR2 SASEGT. CDR3 length: 13 amino acids. CDR3 nucleotides: TGTGCCAGCAGTGATATAGGGCCTTCACCCCTCCACTTT. It yields the protein CASSDIGPSPLHF.

The rearrangement uses TRBV6-4 and TRBJ2-5; 11 bases align to TRBD1. Germline lookup yields CDR1 MRHNA and CDR2 SNTAGT. After removal of 6 bases from V and 5 bases from J, the junction contained 2 bases not matched to a gene. The CDR3 sequence is 13 residues long. The chain's CDR3 is CASSRDRGETQYF. As DNA, the CDR3 is TGTGCCAGCAGCCGGGACAGGGGGGAGACCCAGTACTTC.

The rearrangement links TRBV6-6 to TRBJ1-5, with D uncertain. The CDR3 extends over 14 amino acids. The V gene lost 5 bases and the J gene lost 7 bases, with 15 bases spanning the gap. Per germline, CDR1 MNHNY and CDR2 SVGAGI (reference sequence). CDR3 DNA: TGTGCCAGCAGTCAACTCTGGGTGGGCCAGCCCCAGCATTTT. Translated, it gives CASSQLWVGQPQHF.

This clone was counted once. The DNA for the CDR3 is TGTGCCAGCAGCTTAACAGGGAGCGGAGAGACCCAGTACTTC. It encodes CASSLTGSGETQYF. The chain joins TRBV11-2 to TRBJ2-5, with a tentative D call TRBD1 (6 bases). Germline-derived CDR1 and CDR2 are SGHAT and FQNNGV. V lost 2 bases and J lost 4, with 11 bases in between. The CDR3 runs 14 residues.

As regards this clone: An end of the junction differs from the germline gene, which may be a read error. V usage is TRBV6-1 and J usage is TRBJ1-1; 11 nucleotides align to TRBD1. CDR3 length equals 15 residues. Germline values: CDR1 MNHNS, CDR2 SASEGT. CDR3 region: CTSRDRGMSNTEAFF. CDR3 DNA sequence: TGTACCAGCAGGGACAGGGGGATGTCGAACACTGAAGCTTTCTTT.

This chain joins TRBV9 and TRBJ2-7, with D perhaps TRBD1 (6 bases). The CDR3 spans 15 residues. CDR1 and CDR2 from the germline V gene are SGDLS and YYNGEE. Trimming left V 0 bases short and J 2 bases short, with 12 bases between. CDR3 loop: CASSVGLDSTYEQYF. Written as DNA, the CDR3 is TGTGCCAGCAGCGTAGGGTTGGACAGTACCTACGAGCAGTACTTC.